The subject of this entry is one T cell receptor (beta chain). In the source study's methods: The assay estimated nucleated cells by amplifying reference gene primers. TCRdb's copy holds only in-frame clones and misses some; the assay was immunoSEQ multiplex PCR. D and trimming were read from the DNA, whereas the V and J calls and clone size are those reported in that table. The sample comprises about 200,000 clones, approximately 84% of which are singletons, and about 5% rests with the top ten. This specimen comes from a study of blood T cell repertoires in COVID-19. Study overall: The cDNA or gDNA used as material had been derived from T cells, B-cell-depleted T cells, or PBMCs.

This CDR3 has 15 amino acids. CDR1 LNHNV and CDR2 YYDKDF come from the germline V gene (reference sequence). The V and J ends lost 0 bases and 4 bases respectively, with 13 bases between them. The V gene is TRBV15, the J gene TRBJ2-7, with a weak D call TRBD2 (6 bases). Sequencing used peripheral blood. This TCR came from a woman older than 75 with acute or convalescent COVID-19. This CDR3 reads CATSRDLEEGYEQYF. Here the CDR3 DNA reads TGTGCCACCAGCAGAGATCTTGAGGAGGGGTACGAGCAGTACTTC.